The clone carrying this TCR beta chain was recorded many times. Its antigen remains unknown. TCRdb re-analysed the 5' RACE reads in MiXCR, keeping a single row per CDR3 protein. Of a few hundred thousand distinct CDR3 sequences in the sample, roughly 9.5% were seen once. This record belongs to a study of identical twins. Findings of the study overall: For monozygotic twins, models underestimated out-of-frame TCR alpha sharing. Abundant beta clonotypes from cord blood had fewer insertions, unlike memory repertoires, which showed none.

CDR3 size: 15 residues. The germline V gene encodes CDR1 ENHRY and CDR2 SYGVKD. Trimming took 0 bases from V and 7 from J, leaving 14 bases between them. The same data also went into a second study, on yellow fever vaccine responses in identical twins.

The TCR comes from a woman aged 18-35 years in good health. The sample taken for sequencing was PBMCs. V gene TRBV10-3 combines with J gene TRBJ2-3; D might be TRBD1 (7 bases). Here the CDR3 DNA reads TGTGCCATCAGTGAGTCGACGACAGGGAGGCATACGCAGTATTTT. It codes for CAISESTTGRHTQYF.